This record looks at one T cell receptor beta chain sequence and its context. The data originate from a study of blood T cell repertoires in COVID-19. Turning to the study itself: Specimens from acute and convalescent COVID-19 originated in the United States, Italy and Spain. From T cells, B-cell-depleted T cells, or PBMCs came the material, which was cDNA or gDNA.

In the original analysis: How many nucleated cells were present was estimated from reference gene primer amplification. Profiled with immunoSEQ multiplex PCR; TCRdb holds only in-frame clones, not every one. Clonal size and the V and J genes are those of that table, whereas D and trimming came from the DNA. The sample includes about 170,000 clones, around 84% seen only once; the top ten take about 7%. The junction had 3 bases not matched to a gene; V was cut back by 4 bases and J by 4 bases. CDR1 is SGDLS, CDR2 YYNGEE, per germline. The CDR3 length is 13 residues. The TCR originated in a man aged 45-60 years with active or convalescent COVID-19. Material: peripheral blood. The chain links TRBV9 to TRBJ2-5, with 8 bases matching TRBD2. CDR3 sequence reads: CASSTGLAETQYF. For the CDR3, the DNA is TGTGCCAGCAGCACCGGACTAGCAGAGACCCAGTACTTC.